Below, 10 T cell receptor beta chains from the same sample are listed, as sequenced in a study of identical twins. TCRdb itself ran the 5' RACE reads through MiXCR, one entry per CDR3 protein. In the table there are about 100,000 distinct CDR3 sequences, 5.9% of which are singletons. The specimen sequenced was memory T cells sorted from blood. These receptors came from a woman aged 45-65 years in good health.

The DNA for the CDR3 is TGTGCCAGCAGCACTATTCAAAGGGGTGAAAAACTGTTTTTT. This codes for CASSTIQRGEKLFF. V and J are TRBV6-1 and TRBJ1-4; tentatively, D is TRBD1 (5 bases). The CDR3 has 14 amino acids. CDR1 is MNHNS and CDR2 is SASEGT in the germline V gene. V gave up 6 bases and J gave up 7 bases, with 15 bases separating them.

About this clonotype: A read error may be the cause here, since a much bigger clone is one base away. The V gene is TRBV5-6, the J gene TRBJ2-1, with 7 bases lining up with TRBD1. The CDR3 consists of 12 residues. Germline CDR1 SGHDT, CDR2 YYEEEE. CDR3: CARSLTDRDPFF. CDR3 nucleotides: TGTGCCAGAAGCTTAACAGACAGGGATCCGTTCTTC.

This clonotype was counted ten times or more. The rearrangement joins TRBV7-8 to TRBJ2-5; TRBD2 matches at 9 bases. Losses at the gene ends were 6 bases for V and 4 bases for J; bases not matched to a gene: 9. The germline V gene has CDR1 SGHVS and CDR2 FQNEAQ. This CDR3 has 15 amino acids. The DNA for the CDR3 is TGTGCCAGCAGGCCTGCCCTAGCGGGAAGAGAGACCCAGTACTTC. This gives the protein CASRPALAGRETQYF.

This clonotype was counted ten times or more. The DNA of the CDR3 is TGTGCCAGCAGTGAAGGGGTTAGCAATCAGCCCCAGCATTTT. Its protein product is CASSEGVSNQPQHF. The chain couples TRBV25-1 to TRBJ1-5; D is undetermined. Trimming removed 2 bases from V and 0 bases from J, with 5 bases in between. Germline V gene data show CDR1 as MGHDK and CDR2 as SYGVNS. The CDR3 contains 14 residues.

This clonotype has just a few counts. This rearrangement joins TRBV27 to TRBJ2-3; 9 nucleotides align to TRBD2. This CDR3 contains 15 residues. The germline gives CDR1 MNHEY, CDR2 SMNVEV (reference sequence). Trimming cost V 3 bases and J 5 bases; bases outside gene matches: 6. In nucleotides, the CDR3 is TGTGCCAGCAGTTTGGTTAGCGGGAGACAAGATACGCAGTATTTT. Translating gives CASSLVSGRQDTQYF.

This clonotype has ten or more counts. This chain joins TRBV11-2 and TRBJ1-2; D is unresolved. This CDR3 is built from 13 residues. V was trimmed by 5 bases and J by 8 bases, leaving 15 bases between them. Germline CDR1 reads SGHAT; CDR2 reads FQNNGV. The CDR3 DNA follows: TGTGCCAGCAGCCGGACGGCTTTCGGGGGCTACACCTTC. Its translation: CASSRTAFGGYTF.

This clonotype was detected many times. The chain carries TRBV7-2 and TRBJ2-7; tentative D call: TRBD1 (5 bases). The CDR3 spans 16 residues. The V end was cut by 1 base, the J end by 3 bases, with 16 bases between. The germline CDR1 and CDR2 sequences are SGHTA and FQGNSA. CDR3 coding DNA: TGTGCCAGCAGCTTAGAGGGGTCTCCCTTGGGCTACGAGCAGTACTTC. Translating gives CASSLEGSPLGYEQYF.

The chain combines TRBV5-8 with TRBJ2-1; 13 bases agree with TRBD2. The germline CDR1 and CDR2 sequences are SGHTS and YDEGEE. The CDR3 is made up of 18 amino acids. The trim removed 0 bases at V and 3 bases at J, leaving 6 bases unmatched. Here the CDR3 DNA reads TGTGCCAGCAGCTTGGAAACGACTAGCGGGAGGTTCTACAATGAGCAGTTCTTC. Its protein is CASSLETTSGRFYNEQFF.

This clonotype was seen a handful of times. The rearrangement uses TRBV12-3 or TRBV12-4 and TRBJ1-2, with D possibly being TRBD1 (5 bases). V lost 3 bases and J lost 8, with 16 bases in between. The CDR3 runs to 14 residues. The CDR3 here is CASSFGQGYGGYTF. DNA of the CDR3: TGTGCCAGCAGTTTTGGCCAGGGATACGGCGGCTACACCTTC.

The genes are TRBV20-1 and TRBJ2-5; 9 positions agree with TRBD2. The CDR3 runs to 13 residues. Germline V gene lookup returns CDR1 DFQATT and CDR2 SNEGSKA (reference sequence). The ends lost 7 bases at V and 4 bases at J; junction bases unmatched: 7. The CDR3: CSVDRAGGETQYF. The DNA of the CDR3 is TGCAGTGTCGACAGAGCGGGGGGAGAGACCCAGTACTTC.